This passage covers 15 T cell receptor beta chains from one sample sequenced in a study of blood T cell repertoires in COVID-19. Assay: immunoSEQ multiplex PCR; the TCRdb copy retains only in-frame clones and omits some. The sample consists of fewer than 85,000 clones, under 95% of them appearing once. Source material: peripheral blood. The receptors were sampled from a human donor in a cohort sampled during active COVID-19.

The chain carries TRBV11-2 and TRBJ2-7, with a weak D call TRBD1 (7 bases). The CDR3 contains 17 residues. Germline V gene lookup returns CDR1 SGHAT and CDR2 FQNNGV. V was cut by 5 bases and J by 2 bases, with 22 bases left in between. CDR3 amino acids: CASSQTGRRDSTYEQYF. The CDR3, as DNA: TGTGCCAGCAGCCAGACGGGTAGGAGGGACAGTACCTACGAGCAGTACTTC.

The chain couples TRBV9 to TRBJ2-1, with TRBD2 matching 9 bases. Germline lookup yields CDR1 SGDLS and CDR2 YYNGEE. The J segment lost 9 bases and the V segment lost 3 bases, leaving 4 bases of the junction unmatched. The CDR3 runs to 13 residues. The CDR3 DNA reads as TGTGCCAGCAGCGAGGGGACTAGCAGTGAGCAGTTCTTC. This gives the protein CASSEGTSSEQFF. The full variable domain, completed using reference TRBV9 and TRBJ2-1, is DSGVTQTPKHLITATGQRVTLRCSPRSGDLSVYWYQQSLDQGLQFLIQYYNGEERAKGNILERFSAQQFPDLHSELNLSSLELGDSALYFCASSEGTSSEQFFGPGTRLTVL.

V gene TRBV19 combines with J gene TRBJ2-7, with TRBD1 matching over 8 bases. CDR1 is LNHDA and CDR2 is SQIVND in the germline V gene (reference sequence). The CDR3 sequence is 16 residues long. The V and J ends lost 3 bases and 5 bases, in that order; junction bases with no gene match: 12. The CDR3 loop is CASSIPSQGGVDEQYF. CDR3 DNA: TGTGCCAGTAGTATCCCCTCACAGGGGGGAGTGGACGAGCAGTACTTC.

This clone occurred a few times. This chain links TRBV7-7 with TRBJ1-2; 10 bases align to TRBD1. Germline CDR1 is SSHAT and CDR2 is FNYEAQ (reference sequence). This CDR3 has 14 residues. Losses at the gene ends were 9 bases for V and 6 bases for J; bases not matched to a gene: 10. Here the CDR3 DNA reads TGTGCCAGTAAGCTTAGGGACAGGGGCCATGGCTACACCTTC. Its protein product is CASKLRDRGHGYTF.

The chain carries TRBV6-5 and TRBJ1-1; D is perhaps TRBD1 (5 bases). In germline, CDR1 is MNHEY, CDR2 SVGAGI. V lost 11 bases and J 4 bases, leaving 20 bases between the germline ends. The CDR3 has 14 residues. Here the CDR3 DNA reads TGTGCCGGGGGGACTTTTGACTGGAGCACTGAAGCTTTCTTT. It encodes CAGGTFDWSTEAFF.

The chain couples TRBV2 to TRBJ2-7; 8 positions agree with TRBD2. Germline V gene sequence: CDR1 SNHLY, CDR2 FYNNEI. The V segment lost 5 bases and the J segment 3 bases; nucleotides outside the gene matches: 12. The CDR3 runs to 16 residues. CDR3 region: CASSQGRGVNNYEQYF. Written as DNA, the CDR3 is TGTGCCAGCAGTCAGGGGCGGGGGGTTAATAACTACGAGCAGTACTTC.

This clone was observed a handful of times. This chain's CDR3 is CASGLAGVYYEQYF. The CDR3 region has the DNA TGTGCCAGTGGACTAGCGGGGGTATACTACGAGCAGTACTTC. The rearrangement links TRBV2 to TRBJ2-7, with 13 bases aligning to TRBD2. CDR3 length equals 14 residues. Per germline, CDR1 SNHLY and CDR2 FYNNEI. Trimming removed 9 bases from V and 3 bases from J; junction bases left unmatched: 5.

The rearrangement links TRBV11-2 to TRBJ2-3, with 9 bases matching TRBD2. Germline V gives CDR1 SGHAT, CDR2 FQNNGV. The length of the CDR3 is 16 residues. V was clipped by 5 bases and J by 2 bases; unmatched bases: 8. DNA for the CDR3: TGTGCCAGCAGCCGGCAGCGGGGGGCTTTCACAGATACGCAGTATTTT. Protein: CASSRQRGAFTDTQYF.

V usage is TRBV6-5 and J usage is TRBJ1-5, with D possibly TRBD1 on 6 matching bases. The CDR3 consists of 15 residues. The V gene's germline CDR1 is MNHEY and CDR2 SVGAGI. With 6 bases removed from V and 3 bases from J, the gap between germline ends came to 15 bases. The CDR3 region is CASSEDRSYNQPQHF. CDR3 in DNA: TGTGCCAGCAGCGAGGACAGAAGCTACAATCAGCCCCAGCATTTT.

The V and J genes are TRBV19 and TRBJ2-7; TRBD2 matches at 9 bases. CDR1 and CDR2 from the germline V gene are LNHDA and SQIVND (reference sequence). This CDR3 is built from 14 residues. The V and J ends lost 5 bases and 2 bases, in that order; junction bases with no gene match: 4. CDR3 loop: CASSRGGGAYEQYF. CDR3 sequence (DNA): TGTGCCAGTAGTCGTGGCGGGGGGGCCTACGAGCAGTACTTC.

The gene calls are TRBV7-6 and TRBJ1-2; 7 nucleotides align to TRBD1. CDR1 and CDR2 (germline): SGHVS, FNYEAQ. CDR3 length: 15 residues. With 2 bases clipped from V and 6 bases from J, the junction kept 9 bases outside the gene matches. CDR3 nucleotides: TGTGCCAGCAGCTTATTCGCCCAGGGGGAGGATGGCTACACCTTC. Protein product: CASSLFAQGEDGYTF.

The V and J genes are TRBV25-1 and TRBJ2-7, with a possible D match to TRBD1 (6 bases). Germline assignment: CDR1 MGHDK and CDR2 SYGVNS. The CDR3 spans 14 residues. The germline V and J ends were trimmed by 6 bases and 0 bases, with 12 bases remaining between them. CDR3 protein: CASSRTENSYEQYF. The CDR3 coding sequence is TGTGCCAGCAGCCGGACAGAGAACTCCTACGAGCAGTACTTC.

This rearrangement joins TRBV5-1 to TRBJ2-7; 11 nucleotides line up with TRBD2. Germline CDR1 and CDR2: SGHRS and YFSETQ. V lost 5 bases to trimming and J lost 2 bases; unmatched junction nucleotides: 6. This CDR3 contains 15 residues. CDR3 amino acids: CASRPTSGGAYEQYF. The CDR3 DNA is TGCGCCAGCAGGCCTACTAGCGGGGGTGCCTACGAGCAGTACTTC.

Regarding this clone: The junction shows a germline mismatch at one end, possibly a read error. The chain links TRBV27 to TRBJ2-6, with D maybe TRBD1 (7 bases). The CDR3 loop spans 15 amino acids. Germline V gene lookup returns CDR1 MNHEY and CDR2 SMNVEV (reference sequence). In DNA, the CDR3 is TGTGCCAGCAGTTTGGCCTGGCAGGGGGGCAACGTCCTGACTTTC. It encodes CASSLAWQGGNVLTF. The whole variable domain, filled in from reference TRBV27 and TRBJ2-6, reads EAQVTQNPRYLITVTGKKLTVTCSQNMNHEYMSWYRQDPGLGLRQIYYSMNVEVTDKGDVPEGYKVSRKEKRNFPLILESPSPNQTSLYFCASSLAWQGGNVLTFGAGSRLTVL.

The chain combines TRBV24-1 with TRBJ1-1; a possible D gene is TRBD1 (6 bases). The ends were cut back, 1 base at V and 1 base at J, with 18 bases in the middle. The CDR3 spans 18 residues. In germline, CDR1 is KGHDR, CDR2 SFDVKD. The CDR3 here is CATSDFYRTERRNTEAFF. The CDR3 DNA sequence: TGTGCCACCAGTGATTTTTATCGGACAGAGAGAAGGAACACTGAAGCTTTCTTT.